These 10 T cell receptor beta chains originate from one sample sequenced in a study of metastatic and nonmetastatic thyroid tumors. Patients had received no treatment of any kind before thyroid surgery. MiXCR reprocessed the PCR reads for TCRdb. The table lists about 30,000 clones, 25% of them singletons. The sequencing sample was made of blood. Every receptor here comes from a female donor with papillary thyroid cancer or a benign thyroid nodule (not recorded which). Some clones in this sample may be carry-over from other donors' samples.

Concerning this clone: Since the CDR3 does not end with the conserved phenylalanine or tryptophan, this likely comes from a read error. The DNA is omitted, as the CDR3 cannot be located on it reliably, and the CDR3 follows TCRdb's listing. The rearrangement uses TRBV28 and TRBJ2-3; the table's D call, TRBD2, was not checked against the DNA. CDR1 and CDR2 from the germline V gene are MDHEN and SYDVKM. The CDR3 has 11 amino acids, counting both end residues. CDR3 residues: CASREADTQSV.

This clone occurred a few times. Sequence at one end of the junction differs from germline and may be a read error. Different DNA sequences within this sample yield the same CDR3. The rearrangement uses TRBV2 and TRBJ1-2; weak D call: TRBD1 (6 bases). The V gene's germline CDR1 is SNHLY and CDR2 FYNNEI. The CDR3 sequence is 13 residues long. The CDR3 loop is CASRLGGGGGYTF. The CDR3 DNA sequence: TGTGCCAGTAGGCTCGGAGGAGGGGGTGGCTACACGTTC.

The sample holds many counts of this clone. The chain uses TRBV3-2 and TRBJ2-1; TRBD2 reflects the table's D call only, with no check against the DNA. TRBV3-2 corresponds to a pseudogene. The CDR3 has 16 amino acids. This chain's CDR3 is CASSQYQLGSPNEQFF. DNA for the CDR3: TGTGCCAGCAGCCAATATCAACTAGGGAGTCCAAATGAGCAGTTCTTC.

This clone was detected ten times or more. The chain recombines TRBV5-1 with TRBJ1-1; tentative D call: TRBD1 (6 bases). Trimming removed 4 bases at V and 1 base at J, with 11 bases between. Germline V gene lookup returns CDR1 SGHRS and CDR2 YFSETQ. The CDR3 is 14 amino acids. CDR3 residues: CASSQTGENTEAFF. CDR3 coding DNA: TGCGCCAGCAGCCAGACAGGCGAGAACACTGAAGCTTTCTTT.

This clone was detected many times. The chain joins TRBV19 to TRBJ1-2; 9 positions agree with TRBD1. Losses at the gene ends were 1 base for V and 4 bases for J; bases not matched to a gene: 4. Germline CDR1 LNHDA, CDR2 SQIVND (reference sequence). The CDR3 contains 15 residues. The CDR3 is CASSIGRTGVYGYTF. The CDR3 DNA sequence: TGTGCCAGTAGTATAGGACGGACAGGGGTCTATGGCTACACCTTC.

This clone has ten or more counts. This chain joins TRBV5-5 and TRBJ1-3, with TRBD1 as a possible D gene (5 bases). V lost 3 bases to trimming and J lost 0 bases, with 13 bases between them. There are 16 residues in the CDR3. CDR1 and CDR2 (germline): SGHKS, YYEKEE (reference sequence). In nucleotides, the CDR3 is TGTGCCAGCAGCTCCGGACACCTCTTCTCTGGAAACACCATATATTTT. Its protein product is CASSSGHLFSGNTIYF.

CDR3 loop: CASSYPGLAAVGQYF. For the CDR3, the DNA is TGTGCCAGCAGTTACCCGGGACTAGCGGCCGTCGGGCAGTACTTC. This chain links TRBV6-2 or TRBV6-3 with TRBJ2-7, with TRBD2 matching 11 bases. CDR3 length: 15 residues. Germline V CDR1 and CDR2: MNHEY, SVGEGT. Trimming took 2 bases from V and 9 from J; bases not matched to a gene: 9.

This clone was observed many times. Written as DNA, the CDR3 is TGTGCCAGCAGCTCCGATATCTCCTATGGCTACACCTTC. Protein: CASSSDISYGYTF. V gene TRBV11-2 combines with J gene TRBJ1-2, with no clear D. V lost 4 bases and J 4 bases, leaving 10 bases between the germline ends. Germline V gives CDR1 SGHAT, CDR2 FQNNGV. This CDR3 has 13 amino acids.

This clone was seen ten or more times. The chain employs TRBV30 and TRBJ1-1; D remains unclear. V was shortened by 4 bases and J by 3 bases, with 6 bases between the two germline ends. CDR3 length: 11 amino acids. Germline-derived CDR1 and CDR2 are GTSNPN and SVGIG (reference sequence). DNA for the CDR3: TGTGCCTGGAACGGGGACACTGAAGCTTTCTTT. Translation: CAWNGDTEAFF.

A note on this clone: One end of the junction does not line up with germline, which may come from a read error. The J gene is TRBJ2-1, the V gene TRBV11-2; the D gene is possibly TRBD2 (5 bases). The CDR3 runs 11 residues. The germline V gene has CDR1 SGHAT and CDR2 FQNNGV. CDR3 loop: CSSSLGDEQFF. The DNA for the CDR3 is TGCTCCAGCAGCCTGGGAGATGAGCAGTTCTTC.